The clone carrying this T cell receptor (beta chain) was counted ten times or more. TCRdb re-analysed the 5' RACE reads in MiXCR, keeping a single row per CDR3 protein. In the table there are under 7,500 distinct CDR3 sequences, about 7% of which are singletons. Stated time point: sample taken at primary tumor resection. These data come from a study of spatial heterogeneity in lung cancer. Germline V gene data show CDR1 as LGHDT and CDR2 as YNNKEL (reference sequence). The CDR3 runs to 13 residues. V dropped 5 bases and J dropped 8 bases, with 15 bases sitting between them. This sequence joins TRBV3-1 and TRBJ1-2, with D uncertain. The clonotype originates from a male donor with early-stage non-small cell lung cancer. This specimen was PBMCs, taken at surgery. In DNA form, the CDR3 reads TGTGCCAGCAGCTATGACCAGGTTGGCGGCTACACCTTC. It yields the protein CASSYDQVGGYTF.